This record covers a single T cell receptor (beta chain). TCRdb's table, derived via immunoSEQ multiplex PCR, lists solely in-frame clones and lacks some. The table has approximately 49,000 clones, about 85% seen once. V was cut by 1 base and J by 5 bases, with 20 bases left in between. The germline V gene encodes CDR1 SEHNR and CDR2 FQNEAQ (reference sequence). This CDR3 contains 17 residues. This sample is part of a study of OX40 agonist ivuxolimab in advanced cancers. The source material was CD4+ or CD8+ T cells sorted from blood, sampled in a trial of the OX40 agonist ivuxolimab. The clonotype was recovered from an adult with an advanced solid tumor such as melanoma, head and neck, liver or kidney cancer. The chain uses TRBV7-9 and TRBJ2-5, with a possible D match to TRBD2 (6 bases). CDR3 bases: TGTGCCAGCAGCTTAGTCTCCCTCCTAGCGAATGGGGAGACCCAGTACTTC. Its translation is CASSLVSLLANGETQYF.